A selection of T cell receptor beta chains follows, all from one sample in a study of blood T cell repertoires in COVID-19. Profiled with immunoSEQ multiplex PCR; TCRdb holds only in-frame clones, not every one. Of over 150,000 clones in the sample, about 85% were seen once. The sample was peripheral blood. Receptor source: a man at least 80 years old with COVID-19, enrolled during active disease. The CDR3 runs from the conserved cysteine through the conserved F or W. The D gene is left open where the match is weak. Some rows have no size entry. The others give once, few or many, or a class for an expanded clone.

TRBV20-1,.,TRBJ2-7,TRBD1,CSASDRGHGYEQYF,TGCAGTGCTAGTGACAGGGGGCATGGGTACGAGCAGTACTTC
TRBV19,.,TRBJ1-1,.,CASSLEVTGSTEAFF,TGTGCCAGTAGTTTAGAGGTTACGGGGTCGACTGAAGCTTTCTTT
TRBV6-1,.,TRBJ1-1,.,CASSDRDMAEAFF,TGTGCCAGCAGTGACCGGGACATGGCTGAAGCTTTCTTT
TRBV3-1/TRBV3-2,.,TRBJ2-3,.,CASSPLGTDTQYF,TGTGCCAGCAGCCCACTAGGGACAGATACGCAGTATTTT
TRBV11-1,.,TRBJ2-7,TRBD1,CASSAQGASSYEQYF,TGTGCCAGCAGCGCTCAGGGGGCAAGCTCCTACGAGCAGTACTTC
TRBV19,.,TRBJ1-1,TRBD1,CASGTVTNTEAFF,TGTGCCAGCGGGACAGTGACGAACACTGAAGCTTTCTTT
TRBV19,.,TRBJ1-1,TRBD1,CATSTGLVTEAFF,TGTGCCACATCGACAGGGTTGGTCACTGAAGCTTTCTTT
TRBV3-1/TRBV3-2,.,TRBJ1-3,.,CASSPSSGNTIYF,TGTGCCAGCAGCCCGAGCTCTGGAAACACCATATATTTT
TRBV19,.,TRBJ2-3,TRBD2,CASSIQASGVSTDTQYF,TGTGCCAGTAGTATTCAGGCTAGCGGGGTTAGCACAGATACGCAGTATTTT
TRBV6-1,once,TRBJ2-1,TRBD2,CASSEAGGNNEQFF,TGTGCCAGCAGTGAAGCGGGGGGGAACAATGAGCAGTTCTTC
TRBV6-6,.,TRBJ2-7,TRBD1,CASIEGARTYEQYF,TGTGCCAGCATTGAGGGGGCAAGGACCTACGAGCAGTACTTC
TRBV28,.,TRBJ2-2,.,CASSFWRTTTGELFF,TGTGCCAGCAGTTTCTGGCGGACAACCACCGGGGAGCTGTTTTTT
TRBV6-5,few,TRBJ2-3,TRBD2,CASSKASGYTQYF,TGTGCCAGCAGCAAAGCTAGCGGGTATACGCAGTATTTT
TRBV7-8,.,TRBJ1-6,.,CASSLVASGGGSPLHF,TGTGCCAGCAGCTTAGTAGCGTCCGGGGGTGGGTCACCCCTCCACTTT
TRBV3-1/TRBV3-2,.,TRBJ1-6,.,CASSPSHAGHYNSPLHF,TGTGCCAGCAGCCCCTCTCATGCCGGACACTATAATTCACCCCTCCACTTT
TRBV18,.,TRBJ2-2,TRBD1,CASSLDRVTGELFF,TGTGCCAGCTCACTGGACAGGGTTACCGGGGAGCTGTTTTTT
TRBV5-1,.,TRBJ2-7,.,CASSDRTRGKQYF,TGCGCCAGCAGCGATCGGACTCGGGGGAAGCAGTACTTC
TRBV3-1/TRBV3-2,few,TRBJ1-2,.,CASSQSPSGDYGYTF,TGTGCCAGCAGCCAGTCCCCTTCGGGGGACTATGGCTACACCTTC